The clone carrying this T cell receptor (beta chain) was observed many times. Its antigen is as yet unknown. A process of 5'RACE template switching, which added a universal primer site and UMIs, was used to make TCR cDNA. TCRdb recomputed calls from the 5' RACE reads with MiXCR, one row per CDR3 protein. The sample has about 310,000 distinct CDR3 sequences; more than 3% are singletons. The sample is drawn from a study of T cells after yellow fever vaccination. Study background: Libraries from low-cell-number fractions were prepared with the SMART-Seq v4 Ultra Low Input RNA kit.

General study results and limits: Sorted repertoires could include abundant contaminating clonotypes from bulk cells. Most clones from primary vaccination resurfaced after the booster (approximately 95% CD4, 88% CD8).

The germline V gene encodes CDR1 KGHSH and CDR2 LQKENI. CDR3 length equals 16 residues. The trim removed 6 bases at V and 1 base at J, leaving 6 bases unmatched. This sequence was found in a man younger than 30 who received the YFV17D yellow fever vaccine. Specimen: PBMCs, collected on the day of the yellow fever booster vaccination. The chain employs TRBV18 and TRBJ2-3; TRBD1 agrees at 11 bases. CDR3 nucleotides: TGTGCCAGCTCGGGGACAGGGGGACTTGGCACAGATACGCAGTATTTT. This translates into CASSGTGGLGTDTQYF.